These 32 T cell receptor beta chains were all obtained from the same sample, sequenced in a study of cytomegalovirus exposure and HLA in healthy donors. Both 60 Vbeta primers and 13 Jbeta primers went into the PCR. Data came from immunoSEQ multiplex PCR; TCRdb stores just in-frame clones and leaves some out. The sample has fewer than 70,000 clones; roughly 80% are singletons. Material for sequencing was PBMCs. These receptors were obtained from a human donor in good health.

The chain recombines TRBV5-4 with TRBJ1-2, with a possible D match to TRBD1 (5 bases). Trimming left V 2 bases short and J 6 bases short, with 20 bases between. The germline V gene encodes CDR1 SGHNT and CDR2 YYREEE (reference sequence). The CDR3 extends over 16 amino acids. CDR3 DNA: TGTGCCAGCAGCTTTAGAGACAGCGCCCCGATCCATGGCTACACCTTC. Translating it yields CASSFRDSAPIHGYTF.

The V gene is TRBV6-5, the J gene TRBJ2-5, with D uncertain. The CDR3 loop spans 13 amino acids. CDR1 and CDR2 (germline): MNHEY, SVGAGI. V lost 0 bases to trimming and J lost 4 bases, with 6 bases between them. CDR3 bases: TGTGCCAGCAGTTACTCGCGCACAGAGACCCAGTACTTC. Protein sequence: CASSYSRTETQYF.

The CDR3: CASSIDSPTSGDTQYF. The CDR3, as DNA: TGTGCCAGTAGTATCGATAGCCCAACTAGCGGAGATACGCAGTATTTT. The chain links TRBV19 to TRBJ2-3; 8 nucleotides agree with TRBD2. Germline V gene data show CDR1 as LNHDA and CDR2 as SQIVND (reference sequence). The CDR3 is 16 residues long. J lost 5 bases, V lost 3 bases, and 10 bases had no gene match.

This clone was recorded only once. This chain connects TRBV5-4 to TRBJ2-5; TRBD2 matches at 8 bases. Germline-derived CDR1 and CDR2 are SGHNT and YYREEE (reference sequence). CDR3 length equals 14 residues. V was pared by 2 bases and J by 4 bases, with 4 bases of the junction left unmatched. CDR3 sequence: CASSLAGAGETQYF. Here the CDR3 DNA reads TGTGCCAGCAGCTTAGCGGGGGCGGGAGAGACCCAGTACTTC.

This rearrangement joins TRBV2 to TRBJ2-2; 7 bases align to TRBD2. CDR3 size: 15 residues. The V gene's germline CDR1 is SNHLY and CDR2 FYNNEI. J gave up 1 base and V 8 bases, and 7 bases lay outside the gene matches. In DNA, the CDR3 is TGTGCCAGCGGGGGAGGGGCTTTGAACACCGGGGAGCTGTTTTTT. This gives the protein CASGGGALNTGELFF.

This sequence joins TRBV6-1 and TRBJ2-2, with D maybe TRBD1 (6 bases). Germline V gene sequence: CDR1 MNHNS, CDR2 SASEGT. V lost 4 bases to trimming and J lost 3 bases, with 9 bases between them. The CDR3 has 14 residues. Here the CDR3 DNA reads TGTGCCAGCAGTGTCAGGGGCTACACCGGGGAGCTGTTTTTT. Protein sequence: CASSVRGYTGELFF.

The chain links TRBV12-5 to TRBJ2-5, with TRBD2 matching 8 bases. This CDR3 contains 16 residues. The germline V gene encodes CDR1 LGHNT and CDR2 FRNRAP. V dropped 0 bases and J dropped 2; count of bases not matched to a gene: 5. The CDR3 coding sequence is TGTGCTAGTGGTTTGGTTCTTTCTAGCGGGCAAGAGACCCAGTACTTC. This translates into CASGLVLSSGQETQYF.

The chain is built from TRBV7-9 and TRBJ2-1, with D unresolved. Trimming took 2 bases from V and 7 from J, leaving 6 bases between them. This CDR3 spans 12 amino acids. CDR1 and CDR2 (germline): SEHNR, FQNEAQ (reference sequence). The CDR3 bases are TGTGCCAGCAGCTTAACCGGGAATGAGCAGTTCTTC. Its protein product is CASSLTGNEQFF. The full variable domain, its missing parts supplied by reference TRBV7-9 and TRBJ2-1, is DTGVSQNPRHKITKRGQNVTFRCDPISEHNRLYWYRQTLGQGPEFLTYFQNEAQLEKSRLLSDRFSAERPKGSFSTLEIQRTEQGDSAMYLCASSLTGNEQFFGPGTRLTVL.

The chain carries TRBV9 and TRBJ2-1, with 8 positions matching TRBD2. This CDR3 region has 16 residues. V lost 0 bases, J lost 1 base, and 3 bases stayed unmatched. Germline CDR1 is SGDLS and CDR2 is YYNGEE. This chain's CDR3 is CASSVARGGSYNEQFF. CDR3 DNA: TGTGCCAGCAGCGTAGCTCGGGGGGGGTCCTACAATGAGCAGTTCTTC.

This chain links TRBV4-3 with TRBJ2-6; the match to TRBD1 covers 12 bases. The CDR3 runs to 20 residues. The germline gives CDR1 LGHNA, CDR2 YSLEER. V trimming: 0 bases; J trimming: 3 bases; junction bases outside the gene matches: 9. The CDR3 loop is CASSQDAPGQGALGANVLTF. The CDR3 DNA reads TGCGCCAGCAGCCAAGACGCGCCGGGACAGGGGGCGCTTGGGGCCAACGTCCTGACTTTC.

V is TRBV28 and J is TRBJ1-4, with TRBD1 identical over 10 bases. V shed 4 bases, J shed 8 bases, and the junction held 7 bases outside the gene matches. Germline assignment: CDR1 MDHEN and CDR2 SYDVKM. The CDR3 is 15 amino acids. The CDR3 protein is CASSSETGGEEKLFF. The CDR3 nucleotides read TGTGCCAGCAGTTCCGAGACAGGGGGCGAGGAAAAACTGTTTTTT. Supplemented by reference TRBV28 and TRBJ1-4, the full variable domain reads DVKVTQSSRYLVKRTGEKVFLECVQDMDHENMFWYRQDPGLGLRLIYFSYDVKMKEKGDIPEGYSVSREKKERFSLILESASTNQTSMYLCASSSETGGEEKLFFGSGTQLSVL.

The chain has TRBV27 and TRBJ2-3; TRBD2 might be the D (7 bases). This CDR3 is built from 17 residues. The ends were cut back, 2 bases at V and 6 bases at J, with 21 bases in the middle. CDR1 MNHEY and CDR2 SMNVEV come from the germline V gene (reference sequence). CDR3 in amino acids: CASSLRGAGVEWDTQYF. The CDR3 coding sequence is TGTGCCAGCAGTTTAAGGGGGGCGGGGGTCGAATGGGATACGCAGTATTTT.

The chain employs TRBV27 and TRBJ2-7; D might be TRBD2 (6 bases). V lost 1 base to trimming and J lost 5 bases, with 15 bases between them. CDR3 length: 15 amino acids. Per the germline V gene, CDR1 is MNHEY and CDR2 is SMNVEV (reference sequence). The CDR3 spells CASSLYLGGIHEQYF. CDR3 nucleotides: TGTGCCAGCAGTTTATATCTTGGGGGGATCCACGAGCAGTACTTC.

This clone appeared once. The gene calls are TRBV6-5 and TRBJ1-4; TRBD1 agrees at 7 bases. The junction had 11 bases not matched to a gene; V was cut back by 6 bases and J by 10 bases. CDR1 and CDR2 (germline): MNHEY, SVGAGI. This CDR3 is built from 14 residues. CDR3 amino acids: CASSQTGLSGKLFF. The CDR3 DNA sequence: TGTGCCAGCAGCCAGACAGGGCTTTCGGGAAAACTGTTTTTT.

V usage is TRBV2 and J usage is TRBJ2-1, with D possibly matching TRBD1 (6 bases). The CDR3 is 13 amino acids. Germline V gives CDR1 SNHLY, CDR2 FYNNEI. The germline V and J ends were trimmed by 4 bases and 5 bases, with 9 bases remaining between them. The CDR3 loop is CASSGDIDNEQFF. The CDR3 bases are TGTGCCAGCAGTGGGGACATCGACAATGAGCAGTTCTTC.

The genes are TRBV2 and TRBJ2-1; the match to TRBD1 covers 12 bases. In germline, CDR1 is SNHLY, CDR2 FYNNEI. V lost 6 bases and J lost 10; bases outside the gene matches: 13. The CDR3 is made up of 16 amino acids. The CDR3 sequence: CASRPPGQGAVWEQFF. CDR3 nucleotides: TGTGCCAGCAGGCCTCCGGGACAGGGGGCGGTCTGGGAGCAGTTCTTC.

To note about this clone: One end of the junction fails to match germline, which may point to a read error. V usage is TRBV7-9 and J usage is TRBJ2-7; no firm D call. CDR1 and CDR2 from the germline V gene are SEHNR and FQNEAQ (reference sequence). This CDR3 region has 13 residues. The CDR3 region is CSSSFHSSYEQYF. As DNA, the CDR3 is TGTTCCAGCAGCTTTCACAGCTCCTACGAGCAGTACTTC. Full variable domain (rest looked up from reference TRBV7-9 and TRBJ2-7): DTGVSQNPRHKITKRGQNVTFRCDPISEHNRLYWYRQTLGQGPEFLTYFQNEAQLEKSRLLSDRFSAERPKGSFSTLEIQRTEQGDSAMYLCSSSFHSSYEQYFGPGTRLTVT.

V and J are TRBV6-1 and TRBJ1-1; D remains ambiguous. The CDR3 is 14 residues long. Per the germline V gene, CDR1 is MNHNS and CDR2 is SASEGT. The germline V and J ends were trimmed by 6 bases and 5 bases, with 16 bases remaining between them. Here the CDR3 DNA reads TGTGCCAGCAGAGAGACGGGGAGGAGGACTGAAGCTTTCTTT. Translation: CASRETGRRTEAFF.

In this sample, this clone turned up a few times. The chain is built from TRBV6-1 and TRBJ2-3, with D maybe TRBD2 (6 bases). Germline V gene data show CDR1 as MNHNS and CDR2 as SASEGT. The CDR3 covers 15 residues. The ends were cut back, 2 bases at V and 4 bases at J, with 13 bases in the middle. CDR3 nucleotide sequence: TGTGCCAGCAGTGAAAGACTAGGGTCGTCAGATACGCAGTATTTT. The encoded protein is CASSERLGSSDTQYF.

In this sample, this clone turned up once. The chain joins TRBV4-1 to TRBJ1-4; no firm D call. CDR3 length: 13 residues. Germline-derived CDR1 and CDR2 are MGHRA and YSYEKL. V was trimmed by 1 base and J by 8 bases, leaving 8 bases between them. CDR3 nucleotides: TGCGCCAGCAGCCAAGGTATCCGGGAAAAACTGTTTTTT. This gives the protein CASSQGIREKLFF.

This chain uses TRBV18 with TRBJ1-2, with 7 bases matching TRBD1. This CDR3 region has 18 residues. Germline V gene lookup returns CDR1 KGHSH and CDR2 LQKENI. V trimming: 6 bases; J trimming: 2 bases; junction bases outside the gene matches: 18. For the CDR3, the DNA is TGTGCCAGCTCTCCCATGAGGGGGACAGCCCAGAGGAACTATGGCTACACCTTC. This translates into CASSPMRGTAQRNYGYTF.

The CDR3, as DNA: TGTGCCAGCAGCCAAGATACAGGGTCAGATACGCAGTATTTT. Its protein is CASSQDTGSDTQYF. This chain connects TRBV4-2 to TRBJ2-3, with D perhaps TRBD1 (6 bases). The length of the CDR3 is 14 residues. V lost 0 bases, J lost 4 bases, and 8 bases lay in between. From germline, CDR1 is LGHNA and CDR2 YNFKEQ.

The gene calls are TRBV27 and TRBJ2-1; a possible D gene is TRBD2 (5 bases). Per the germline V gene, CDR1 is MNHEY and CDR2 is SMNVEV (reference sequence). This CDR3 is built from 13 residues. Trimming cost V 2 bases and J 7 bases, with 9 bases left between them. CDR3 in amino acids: CASSLRGMNEQFF. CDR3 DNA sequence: TGTGCCAGCAGTTTACGGGGTATGAATGAGCAGTTCTTC.

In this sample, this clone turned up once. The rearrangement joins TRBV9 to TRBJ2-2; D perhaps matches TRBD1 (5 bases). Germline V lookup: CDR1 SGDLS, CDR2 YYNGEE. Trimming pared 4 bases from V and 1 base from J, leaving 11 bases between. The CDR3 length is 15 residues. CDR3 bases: TGTGCCAGCAGCCCCCAGGGAAGGAACACCGGGGAGCTGTTTTTT. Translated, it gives CASSPQGRNTGELFF.

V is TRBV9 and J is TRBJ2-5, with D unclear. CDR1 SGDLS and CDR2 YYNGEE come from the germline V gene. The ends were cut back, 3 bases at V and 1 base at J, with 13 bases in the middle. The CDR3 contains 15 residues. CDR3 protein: CASSDTTPTQETQYF. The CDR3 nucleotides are TGTGCCAGCAGCGACACTACTCCGACCCAAGAGACCCAGTACTTC.

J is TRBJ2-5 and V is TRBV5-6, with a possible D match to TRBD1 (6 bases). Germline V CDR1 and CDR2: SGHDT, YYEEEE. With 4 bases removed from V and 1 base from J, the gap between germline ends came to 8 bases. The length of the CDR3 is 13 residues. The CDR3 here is CASSVDSQETQYF. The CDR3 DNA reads TGTGCCAGCAGCGTGGACAGCCAAGAGACCCAGTACTTC.

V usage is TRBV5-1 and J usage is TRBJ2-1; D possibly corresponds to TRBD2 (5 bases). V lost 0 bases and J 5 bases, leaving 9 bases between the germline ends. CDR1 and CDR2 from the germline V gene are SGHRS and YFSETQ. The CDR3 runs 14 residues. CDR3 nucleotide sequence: TGCGCCAGCAGCTTGGCTTGGACTGACAATGAGCAGTTCTTC. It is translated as CASSLAWTDNEQFF.

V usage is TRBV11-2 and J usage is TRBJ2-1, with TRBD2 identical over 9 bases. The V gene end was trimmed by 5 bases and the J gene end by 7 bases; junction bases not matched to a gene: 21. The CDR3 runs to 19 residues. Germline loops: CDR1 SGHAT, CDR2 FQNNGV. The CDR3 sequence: CASSALRGVVAGVNNEQFF. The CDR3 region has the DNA TGTGCCAGCAGCGCTCTGCGGGGGGTGGTAGCGGGAGTCAATAATGAGCAGTTCTTC.

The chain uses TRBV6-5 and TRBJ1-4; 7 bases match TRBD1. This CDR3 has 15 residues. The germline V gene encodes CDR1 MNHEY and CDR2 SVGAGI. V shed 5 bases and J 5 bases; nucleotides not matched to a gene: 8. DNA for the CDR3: TGTGCCAGCAGTCCGTCGACAGGGAGGAATGAAAAACTGTTTTTT. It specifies CASSPSTGRNEKLFF.

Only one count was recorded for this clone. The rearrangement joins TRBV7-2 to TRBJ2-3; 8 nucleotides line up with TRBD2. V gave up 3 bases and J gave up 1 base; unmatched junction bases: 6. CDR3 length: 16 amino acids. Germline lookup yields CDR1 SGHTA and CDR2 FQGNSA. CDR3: CASSLFGRGGTDTQYF. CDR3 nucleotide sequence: TGTGCCAGCAGCTTGTTCGGGCGGGGGGGCACAGATACGCAGTATTTT.

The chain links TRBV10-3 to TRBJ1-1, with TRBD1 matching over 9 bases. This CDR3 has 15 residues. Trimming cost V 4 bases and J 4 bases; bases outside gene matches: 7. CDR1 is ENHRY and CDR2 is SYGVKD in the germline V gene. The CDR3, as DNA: TGTGCCATCAGTGGGTACAGGGGGCGCGTCACTGAAGCTTTCTTT. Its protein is CAISGYRGRVTEAFF.

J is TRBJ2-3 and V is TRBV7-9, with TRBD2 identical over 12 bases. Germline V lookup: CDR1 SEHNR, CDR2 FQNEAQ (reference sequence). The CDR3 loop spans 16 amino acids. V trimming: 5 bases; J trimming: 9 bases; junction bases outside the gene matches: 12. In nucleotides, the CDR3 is TGTGCCAGCAGCCTAGGACTAGCGGGACCTCGGGGGACGCAGTATTTT. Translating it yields CASSLGLAGPRGTQYF. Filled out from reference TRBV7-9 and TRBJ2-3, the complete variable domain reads DTGVSQNPRHKITKRGQNVTFRCDPISEHNRLYWYRQTLGQGPEFLTYFQNEAQLEKSRLLSDRFSAERPKGSFSTLEIQRTEQGDSAMYLCASSLGLAGPRGTQYFGPGTRLTVL.